This T cell receptor beta chain was retrieved from a study of cytomegalovirus exposure and HLA in healthy donors. Study results and caveats: Reportedly, diagnosis of cytomegalovirus status by the classifier showed high specificity and sensitivity. The study designated fewer than 200 TCR beta chains cytomegalovirus-associated.

While the first cohort had several hundred subjects, the donors belonged to the separate validation cohort of 100 to 150 subjects. The V and J ends lost 3 bases and 2 bases, in that order; junction bases with no gene match: 6. The CDR3 runs to 16 residues. The germline V gene encodes CDR1 SGHRS and CDR2 YFSETQ. Libraries were prepared by immunoSEQ multiplex PCR; TCRdb keeps only in-frame clonotypes and omits some of them. The sample contains around 98,000 clones, roughly 85% of which appear only once. This clone has a single count. The antigen remains undetermined. The chain uses TRBV5-1 and TRBJ2-3; the match to TRBD2 covers 10 bases. This clonotype originated in a young woman in good health and CMV-seronegative. The sequenced sample consisted of PBMCs. CDR3 region: CASSSSAGGPTDTQYF. CDR3 coding DNA: TGCGCCAGCAGCTCTTCAGCGGGGGGGCCCACAGATACGCAGTATTTT.